This T cell receptor beta chain is drawn from a study of blood T cells in healthy people across ages. CDR3 size: 15 residues. The use of a sample-barcoded 5' primer and a J-beta primer mix characterized a second PCR of about 6 to 11 cycles. TCRdb called the 5' RACE reads again in MiXCR, with one record for every CDR3 protein. The repertoire includes about 1,600,000 distinct CDR3 sequences, around two fifths of them detected once, and 7.9% sits in the top ten. Each donor had roughly 10 milliliters of peripheral blood drawn. The chain is built from TRBV21-1 and TRBJ2-3; the table's D call, TRBD2, has no DNA check behind it. TRBV21-1 is noted as a pseudogene. The sample comprised blood. This sequence originates from a woman aged 18-29 years in good health. The CDR3 DNA follows: TGTGCCAGCAACTATAGCGGGGGATCAACAGATACGCAGTATTTT. Its protein product is CASNYSGGSTDTQYF.